The following is a TCR beta chain sequence with its context. Trimming removed 5 bases from V and 2 bases from J; junction bases left unmatched: 6. This CDR3 is built from 15 residues. CDR1 is SGHAT, CDR2 FQNNGV, per germline. The data are from a study of long-term antiretroviral therapy in people with HIV. The assay used was immunoSEQ (version v3.0), run at survey level. Assay: immunoSEQ multiplex PCR; the TCRdb copy retains only in-frame clones and omits some. The data hold approximately 20,000 clones, with 80% to 90% observed a single time. The TCR originated in a man aged 45-60 years with HIV. This specimen consisted of unsorted PBMCs, obtained 4.2 years after starting antiretroviral therapy. The chain joins TRBV11-2 to TRBJ2-3; TRBD2 agrees at 8 bases. DNA of the CDR3: TGTGCCAGCAGCGTACGGGAGGGACCCACAGATACGCAGTATTTT. Translation gives CASSVREGPTDTQYF.